Ten or more counts support the clone carrying this T cell receptor (beta chain). What it binds is unknown. The entry originates in a study of T-cell reconstitution after alpha-beta-depleted transplantation in children. General observations from the study: Once a year had passed after transplant, T-cell counts and diversity came mostly from newly produced T cells. Surviving recipient T cells and intrathymic progenitors accounted for some patients' high TCRbeta diversity at day 60. Several hundred expanded graft clones reportedly supplied alpha-beta T cells about two months after transplant.

The authors prepared the TCRbeta library with unique molecular identifiers. MiXCR, run by TCRdb on the PCR reads, gives a single entry per CDR3 protein. The profile shows 580,000 or so distinct CDR3 sequences, under 25% of them singletons. The V gene end was trimmed by 5 bases and the J gene end by 4 bases; junction bases not matched to a gene: 11. The CDR3 spans 16 residues. The receptor's source is a boy in the first two years of life who had a stem cell transplant for acute myeloid leukemia, so the T cells may come from the graft donor. The chain carries TRBV12-3 or TRBV12-4 and TRBJ2-1, with 7 bases aligning to TRBD2. Sequenced material: PBMCs, mostly from graft donor cells, taken 360 days after TCRalphabeta/CD19-depleted stem cell transplant. In DNA form, the CDR3 reads TGTGCCAGCAGTCTTAGGACTAGTTCAGGGTACAATGAGCAGTTCTTC. Its protein is CASSLRTSSGYNEQFF.